Listed below are T cell receptor beta chains from one sample, sequenced in a study of blood T cell dynamics during melanoma immunotherapy. Only in-frame clones appear in the TCRdb table, and some are missing; sequencing was by immunoSEQ multiplex PCR. The sample carries over 15,000 clones, around 90% recorded once. The material sequenced was blood, taken from a patient treated with checkpoint blockade. These TCRs come from a human donor with melanoma. The CDR3 runs from the conserved cysteine through the conserved F or W. The D gene is left open where the match is weak. Expanded clones get a size class; other rows say once, few or many, or leave the size out.

>few|TRBJ2-7|TRBV27|TRBD1
CASSLLGTGATYEQYF
TGTGCCAGCAGTTTATTAGGGACAGGGGCAACCTACGAGCAGTACTTC
>NA|TRBJ1-4|TRBV6-5|NA
CASNNRGGDEKLFF
TGTGCCAGCAACAATCGAGGGGGTGATGAAAAACTGTTTTTT
>NA|TRBJ2-3|TRBV23-1|NA
CASSQSNRTSTDTQYF
TGCGCCAGCAGTCAATCGAACCGAACTAGCACAGATACGCAGTATTTT
>once|TRBJ1-5|TRBV28|NA
CASTYPWGPQHF
TGTGCCAGCACCTACCCGTGGGGGCCCCAGCATTTT
>NA|TRBJ2-1|TRBV7-8|TRBD2
CASSAHEGSGRARSRDEQFF
TGTGCCAGCAGCGCCCACGAGGGTAGCGGGAGGGCCAGATCTAGGGATGAGCAGTTCTTC
>NA|TRBJ2-2|TRBV6-1|TRBD2
CASSEVLLAGGPSGGELFF
TGTGCCAGCAGTGAAGTGTTACTAGCGGGAGGGCCCTCAGGCGGGGAGCTGTTTTTT
>NA|TRBJ2-3|TRBV10-3|TRBD2
CAITSGRGDTQYF
TGTGCTATCACCAGCGGGAGAGGAGATACGCAGTATTTT
>NA|TRBJ1-1|TRBV9|TRBD1
CASSVEPRDSLNTEAFF
TGTGCCAGCAGCGTAGAGCCCCGGGACAGCTTGAACACTGAAGCTTTCTTT
>NA|TRBJ2-5|TRBV28|NA
CASSPTLNQETQYF
TGTGCCAGTTCCCCGACGTTAAACCAAGAGACCCAGTACTTC
>large|TRBJ2-1|TRBV15|NA
CATSREGGDYNEQFF
TGTGCCACCAGCAGAGAGGGAGGTGACTACAATGAGCAGTTCTTC
>NA|TRBJ2-1|TRBV2|TRBD2
CASRLAGVDEQFF
TGTGCCAGCAGACTAGCGGGAGTCGATGAGCAGTTCTTC
>once|TRBJ2-3|TRBV6-4|NA
CASSRGPTDTQYF
TGTGCCAGCAGTAGGGGTCCCACAGATACGCAGTATTTT
>NA|TRBJ1-1|TRBV6-5|NA
CASRRDRSGMVPAFF
TGTGCCAGCAGGAGAGACAGGAGTGGTATGGTTCCGGCTTTCTTT
>NA|TRBJ2-6|TRBV5-4|TRBD2
CASSPMTSGRSGANVLTF
TGTGCCAGCAGCCCGATGACTAGCGGTCGCTCTGGGGCCAACGTCCTGACTTTC
>NA|TRBJ2-1|TRBV30|NA
CAWSPGHNEQFF
TGTGCCTGGAGTCCGGGACACAATGAGCAGTTCTTC
>NA|TRBJ2-7|TRBV13|NA
CASSSSGVSPYEQYF
TGTGCCAGCAGTTCCTCGGGGGTCTCCCCCTACGAGCAGTACTTC